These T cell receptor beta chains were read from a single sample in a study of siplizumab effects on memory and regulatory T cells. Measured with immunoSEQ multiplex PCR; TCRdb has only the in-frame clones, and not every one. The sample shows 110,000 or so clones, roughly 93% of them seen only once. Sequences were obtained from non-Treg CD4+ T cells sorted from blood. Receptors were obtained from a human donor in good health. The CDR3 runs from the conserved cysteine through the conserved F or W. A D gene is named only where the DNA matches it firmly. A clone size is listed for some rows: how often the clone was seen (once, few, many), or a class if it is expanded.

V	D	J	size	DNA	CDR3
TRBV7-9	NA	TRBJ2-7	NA	TGTGCCAGCAGCTTGGCCGAGACAGGCCCTCGGTACTTC	CASSLAETGPRYF
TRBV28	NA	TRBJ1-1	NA	TGTGCCAGCAGTTTTCGGTACACTGAAGCTTTCTTT	CASSFRYTEAFF
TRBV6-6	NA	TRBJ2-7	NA	TGTGCCAGCAGTTACGGGACACAAAAATACGAGCAGTACTTC	CASSYGTQKYEQYF
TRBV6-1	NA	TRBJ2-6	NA	TGTGCCAGCAGTGACAGGGGTTCAACTTCTGGGGCCAACGTCCTGACTTTC	CASSDRGSTSGANVLTF
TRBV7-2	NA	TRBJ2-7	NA	TGTGCCAGCAGCTTACGGGGCGGGGGCACTGCCTACGAGCAGTACTTC	CASSLRGGGTAYEQYF
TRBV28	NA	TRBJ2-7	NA	TGTGCCAGCAAGTCGGATCGGGTCGAGCAGTACTTC	CASKSDRVEQYF
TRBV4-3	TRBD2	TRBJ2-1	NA	TGCGCCAGCAGCCAAGTGAGGACTAGCGGGTACAATGAGCAGTTCTTC	CASSQVRTSGYNEQFF
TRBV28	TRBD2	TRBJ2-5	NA	TGTGCCAGCACCGGGGGGGGCGTGGGAGAGACCCAGTACTTC	CASTGGGVGETQYF
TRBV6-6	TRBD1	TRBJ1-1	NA	TGTGCCAGCGGGGACAGGGGGGAGTCTGAAGCTTTCTTT	CASGDRGESEAFF
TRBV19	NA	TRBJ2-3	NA	TGTGCCAGTAGACCAAACCCGCAGACAGATACGCAGTATTTT	CASRPNPQTDTQYF
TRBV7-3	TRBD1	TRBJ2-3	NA	TGTGCCAGCAGCATCGGGGACAGGGGCCCAGATACGCAGTATTTT	CASSIGDRGPDTQYF
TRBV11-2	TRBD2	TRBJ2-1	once	TGTGCCAGCAGAATTATAGCGGGAACCCTCTACAATGAGCAGTTCTTC	CASRIIAGTLYNEQFF
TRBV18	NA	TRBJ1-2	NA	TGTGCCAGTTCACCCGGGACCCAACTTCGTGGCTACACCTTC	CASSPGTQLRGYTF
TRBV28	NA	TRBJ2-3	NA	TGTGCCAGCAGTTTAAGGAGTACCTTTAGAGGCACAGATACGCAGTATTTT	CASSLRSTFRGTDTQYF
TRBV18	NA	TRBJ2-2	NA	TGTGCCAGCTCACCCCCTCAAGGCAGGGCGACCGGGGAGCTGTTTTTT	CASSPPQGRATGELFF
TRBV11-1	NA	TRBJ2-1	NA	TGTGCCAGCAGCTTAGGCAATGAGCAGTTCTTC	CASSLGNEQFF
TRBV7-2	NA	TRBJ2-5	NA	TGTGCCAGCAGCTTACAGGCGGGGACTGGGGAGACCCAGTACTTC	CASSLQAGTGETQYF
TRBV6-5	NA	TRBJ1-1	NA	TGTGCCAGCAGCCGCCGGCTCTTCATGAACACTGAAGCTTTCTTT	CASSRRLFMNTEAFF
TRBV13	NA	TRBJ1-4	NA	TGTGCCAGCAAGGACTTGACCCTCCTTAATGAAAAACTGTTTTTT	CASKDLTLLNEKLFF
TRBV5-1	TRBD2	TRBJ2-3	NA	TGCGCCAGCAGCTTACAGCGGGGGGGCCAGGATACGCAGTATTTT	CASSLQRGGQDTQYF
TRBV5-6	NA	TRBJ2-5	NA	TGTGCCAGCAGCTTGGTGTCACCCCAAGAGACCCAGTACTTC	CASSLVSPQETQYF
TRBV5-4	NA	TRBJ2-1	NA	TGTGCCAGCGTTGGGTCAGGTCCCTCATTGGCGGAGCAGTTCTTC	CASVGSGPSLAEQFF
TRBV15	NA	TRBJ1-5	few	TGTGCCACCGGTAATCAGCCCCAGCATTTT	CATGNQPQHF
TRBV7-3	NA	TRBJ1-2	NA	TGTGCCAGCAGCCCCCGGGGGGATCTCCATGGCTACACCTTC	CASSPRGDLHGYTF
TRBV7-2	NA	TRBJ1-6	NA	TGTGCCAGCACCCTTTTTCAGTGGACCGTTTCACCCCTCCACTTT	CASTLFQWTVSPLHF
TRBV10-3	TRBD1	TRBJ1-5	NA	TGTGCCATCAGTGAGGTGACAGGGGTTCAGCCCCAGCATTTT	CAISEVTGVQPQHF
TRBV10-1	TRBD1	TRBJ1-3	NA	TGCGCCAGCAGTGAACGCCCGGGACAGGGGGCGTCTGGAAACACCATATATTTT	CASSERPGQGASGNTIYF
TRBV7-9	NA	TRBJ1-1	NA	TGTGCCAGCAGCTTTTGGGGGCTAGGCACTGAAGCTTTCTTT	CASSFWGLGTEAFF
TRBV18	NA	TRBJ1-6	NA	TGTGCCAGCTCGCCAGGGGTAACAGCCGCGCATAATTCACCCCTCCACTTT	CASSPGVTAAHNSPLHF
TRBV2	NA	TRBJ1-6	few	TGTGCCAGCAGTGATCGGAGCTCCTATAATTCACCCCTCCACTTT	CASSDRSSYNSPLHF
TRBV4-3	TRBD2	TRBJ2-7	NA	TGCGCCAGCAGCCAAGCAGCGGGGTTCTCATACGAGCAGTACTTC	CASSQAAGFSYEQYF
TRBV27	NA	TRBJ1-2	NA	TGTGCCAGCAGTTTTCGGGGGGGGTATGGCTACACCTTC	CASSFRGGYGYTF
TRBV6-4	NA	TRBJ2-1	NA	TGTGCCAGCAGTGTTATGGCCCAACTAAGCTCCTACAATGAGCAGTTCTTC	CASSVMAQLSSYNEQFF
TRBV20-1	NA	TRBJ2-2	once	TGCAGTGCTAGAGCTCCCGGGGAGCTGTTTTTT	CSARAPGELFF
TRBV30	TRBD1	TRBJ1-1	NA	TGTGCCTGGAGTACAGGGGTTGGCACTGAAGCTTTCTTT	CAWSTGVGTEAFF
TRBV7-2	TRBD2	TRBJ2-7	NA	TGTGCCAGCAGCTTAGCGGGCGTGGGGGGGACCTCCTACGAGCAGTACTTC	CASSLAGVGGTSYEQYF
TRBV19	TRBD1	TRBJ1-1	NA	TGTGCCAGTAGTATTCGACAGGGGGCGATTGGAGCTTTCTTT	CASSIRQGAIGAFF
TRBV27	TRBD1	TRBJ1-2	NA	TGTGCCAGCAGTTTACTATGGACAGGGAGGAGAGGTGGCTACACCTTC	CASSLLWTGRRGGYTF
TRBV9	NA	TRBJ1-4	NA	TGTGCCAGCAGCCCCTCTGCGGGGGGGGGTTTTGAAAAACTGTTTTTT	CASSPSAGGGFEKLFF
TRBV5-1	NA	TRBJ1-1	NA	TGCGCCAGCAGCTTAGGAGGGTCGGGCACTGAAGCTTTCTTT	CASSLGGSGTEAFF
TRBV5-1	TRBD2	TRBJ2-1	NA	TGCGCCAGCAGCAACGGAGGACTAGCGGGGCTGGATGAGCAGTTCTTC	CASSNGGLAGLDEQFF
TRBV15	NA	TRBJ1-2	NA	TGTGCCACCAGCAGAGGGACCGACTATGGCTACACCTTC	CATSRGTDYGYTF
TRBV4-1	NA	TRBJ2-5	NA	TGCGCCAGCAGCCGGGGGGTCCAAGAGACCCAGTACTTC	CASSRGVQETQYF
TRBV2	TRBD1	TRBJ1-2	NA	TGTGCCAGCAGCCAGGGGGCAGATGGCTACACCTTC	CASSQGADGYTF
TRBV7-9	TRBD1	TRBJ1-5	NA	TGTGCCAGCAGCAGCCACAGGGGGATAAATCAGCCCCAGCATTTT	CASSSHRGINQPQHF
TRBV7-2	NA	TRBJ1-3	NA	TGTGCCAGCAGCTTAGGGGCCAGCGGGAACACCATATATTTT	CASSLGASGNTIYF
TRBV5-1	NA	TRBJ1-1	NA	TGCGCCAGCAGGAGAAGCGGACAGAGGAACACTGAAGCTTTCTTT	CASRRSGQRNTEAFF
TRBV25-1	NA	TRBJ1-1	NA	TGTGCCAGCCGCGCCCCGGGACAAGAGAACACTGAAGCTTTCTTT	CASRAPGQENTEAFF
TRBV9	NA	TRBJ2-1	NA	TGTGCCAGCAGCGTAGGAGTGACTAGCTACAATGAGCAGTTCTTC	CASSVGVTSYNEQFF
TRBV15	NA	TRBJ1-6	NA	TGTGCCACCGGGGGGGAAAACCCATCACCCCTCCACTTT	CATGGENPSPLHF
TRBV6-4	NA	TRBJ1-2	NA	TGTGCCAGAGTCAGGACAGACAAAACTAACTATGGCTACACCTTC	CARVRTDKTNYGYTF
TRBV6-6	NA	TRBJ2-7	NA	TGTGCCAGCAGTGATCCCGGGACCTCCTACGAGCAGTACTTC	CASSDPGTSYEQYF
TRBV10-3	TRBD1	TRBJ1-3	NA	TGTGCCATCAGTGAGGGGACAGGGGTTGGAAACACCATATATTTT	CAISEGTGVGNTIYF
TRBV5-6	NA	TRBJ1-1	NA	TGTGCCAGCAGCCTTAAAGTGAACACTGAAGCTTTCTTT	CASSLKVNTEAFF
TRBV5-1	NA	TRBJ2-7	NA	TGCGCCAGCAGCACGTTACAGGGCTACGAGCAGTACTTC	CASSTLQGYEQYF
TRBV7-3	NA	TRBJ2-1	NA	TGTGCCAGCAGCTTAACGCGGTCCAATGAGCAGTTCTTC	CASSLTRSNEQFF
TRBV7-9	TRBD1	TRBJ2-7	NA	TGTGCCAGCAGCTTAGACTTGACGGGACAGGCCTACGAGCAGTACTTC	CASSLDLTGQAYEQYF
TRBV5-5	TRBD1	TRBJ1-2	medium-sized	TGTGCCAGCAGCTTAAATAGGGGGCTTAACTATGGCTACACCTTC	CASSLNRGLNYGYTF
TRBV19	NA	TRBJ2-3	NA	TGTGCCAGTAGTATAAAGGAGGGGGCTAGCGGGTTCACAGATACGCAGTATTTT	CASSIKEGASGFTDTQYF
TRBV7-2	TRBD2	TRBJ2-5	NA	TGTGCCAGCAGCTTAGCGATAGCGGGGGGACATCAGACCCAGTACTTC	CASSLAIAGGHQTQYF